The T cell receptor beta chain under discussion was sequenced for a study of blood T cell repertoires in COVID-19 (TCRdb year 2020). Regarding the complete study: Samples from collaborators originated in the United States, Italy and Spain and spanned both the acute and convalescent phases of COVID-19. The prospective study material was composed of cDNA or gDNA derived from T cells, B-cell-depleted T cells, or PBMCs. The dataset comprised deeply sampled blood TCRbeta repertoires from subjects exposed to, actively infected with, or recovered from COVID-19. The repertoires were made available in a free public database intended to serve as a resource for research on the immune response to SARS-CoV-2. Samples came from the ongoing ImmuneRACE study (first 160 participants) plus 1,254 subjects from 6 global collaborators. The sample metadata nearly always contained a de-identified subject ID, COVID-19 status, age in years and sex. Where HLA class I and class II types were available, the types were taken from metadata supplied by the sample provider, not from assay-based typing. The paper as a whole reports these results and caveats: Clinical and demographic metadata were provided uncurated, with the amount varying by source and participant.

TCRbeta CDR3 regions were amplified from genomic DNA using the immunoSEQ Assay, a bias-controlled multiplex PCR. The authors processed their data as follows. The number of nucleated cells in each sample was estimated from the amplification of reference gene primers within the assay. Sequence reads were collapsed and filtered to measure the absolute abundance of every unique TCRbeta CDR3 rearrangement. For each sample, productive Simpson clonality was calculated as the square root of Simpson's diversity index over productive rearrangements. TCRdb stores this immuneACCESS table with in-frame sequences only. Part of the clones is absent; in the studies checked, under half of the shortfall reflects unresolved V genes, and no reason is known for the rest. D and trimming were read from the DNA, whereas the V and J calls and clone size are those reported in that table. The sample data list roughly 89,000 clones, and 80% to 90% of these were observed just once. Around 15% of the sample comes from the top ten.

V has 4 bases trimmed and J has 6 bases trimmed; junction bases matching no gene number 3. Based on the germline V gene, the CDR1 and CDR2 sequences are MDHEN and SYDVKM. There are 12 amino acids in the CDR3, from cysteine to phenylalanine inclusive. This entry keeps only the CDR3 DNA: 36 bases, framed from base 1. Regarding this clone: It lacks a known antigen. No quality values exist for individual bases; no much larger clone is one base distant.

Whole blood was collected in K2EDTA tubes by collaborating institutions according to the institutions' own protocols. Collaborator samples were shipped for TCRbeta analysis as frozen whole blood, isolated PBMCs, or DNA extracted from either sample type. This TCR came from a woman over 75 with acute or convalescent COVID-19. Sequenced input: peripheral blood. Rearrangement joined TRBV28 to TRBJ2-7; 7 bases in the junction line up with TRBD2. CDR3 sequence: CASSSGRVEQYF. The DNA sequence is TGTGCCAGCAGTTCGGGGAGGGTCGAGCAGTACTTC.